Listed here are 26 T cell receptor beta chains from one sample, sequenced in a study of Ad26.COV2.S vaccination and SARS-CoV-2 variants. The table came from immunoSEQ multiplex PCR; TCRdb's copy has only in-frame clones and leaves some out. The sample has about 400,000 clones, over 80% seen once. Indicated treatment: some 20 received Ad26.COV2.S at low or high dose, single or two shots; about 5 received placebo; per-sample allocation not given. Sample collection was performed on day 63 after the first vaccine or placebo injection. The sample in question was peripheral blood, obtained in a trial of Ad26.COV2.S vaccine versus placebo. The receptors shown here come from a person between 18 and 60 years old who received the Ad26.COV2.S COVID-19 vaccine or a placebo.

The rearrangement links TRBV4-3 to TRBJ1-2; 7 bases map to TRBD1. CDR1 and CDR2 (germline): LGHNA, YSLEER. This CDR3 contains 14 residues. Unmatched junction bases numbered 4, after V lost 1 base and J lost 5 bases. The CDR3 DNA is TGCGCCAGCAGCCAAGGGACAGGAGAATATGGCTACACCTTC. Its translation: CASSQGTGEYGYTF.

The CDR3 nucleotides read TGTGCCAGCAGCCCGGCGGGGGGGCGCTCCTACAATGAGCAGTTCTTC. This sequence encodes CASSPAGGRSYNEQFF. J is TRBJ2-1 and V is TRBV9, with 9 bases matching TRBD2. Germline CDR1 and CDR2: SGDLS and YYNGEE. The trim removed 4 bases at V and 0 bases at J, leaving 5 bases unmatched. CDR3 length: 16 amino acids.

The chain links TRBV14 to TRBJ2-7; the D call may be TRBD1 or TRBD2 (6 bases each). The CDR3 is made up of 15 amino acids. The germline V and J ends were trimmed by 1 base and 6 bases, with 16 bases remaining between them. The germline gives CDR1 SGHDN, CDR2 FVKESK. The CDR3 is CASSQVRGGGSEQYF. The CDR3 DNA is TGTGCCAGCAGCCAAGTTCGAGGGGGAGGAAGCGAGCAGTACTTC.

V usage is TRBV9 and J usage is TRBJ1-6; D ambiguous. The germline CDR1 and CDR2 sequences are SGDLS and YYNGEE. This CDR3 is 12 amino acids long. The ends were cut back, 0 bases at V and 9 bases at J, with 4 bases in the middle. The CDR3 sequence: CASSVDSSPLHF. CDR3 DNA: TGTGCCAGCAGCGTAGATTCTTCACCCCTCCACTTT.

The rearrangement uses TRBV7-2 and TRBJ2-1; D remains ambiguous. CDR3 length: 13 residues. The V gene lost 5 bases and the J gene lost 0 bases, with 5 bases spanning the gap. CDR1 is SGHTA and CDR2 is FQGNSA in the germline V gene. The CDR3 nucleotides are TGTGCCAGCAGCGCGAGCTCCTACAATGAGCAGTTCTTC. It translates to CASSASSYNEQFF.

The chain employs TRBV7-2 and TRBJ1-4; no firm D call. This CDR3 comprises 16 residues. Per the germline V gene, CDR1 is SGHTA and CDR2 is FQGNSA. The germline V and J ends were trimmed by 1 base and 0 bases, with 9 bases remaining between them. The CDR3: CASSLGSPATNEKLFF. In nucleotides, the CDR3 is TGTGCCAGCAGCTTAGGCAGCCCCGCAACTAATGAAAAACTGTTTTTT.

The CDR3 DNA is TGCGCCAGCAGCCAAGATCTGATGACAGACTTTTATGGCTACACCTTC. This encodes CASSQDLMTDFYGYTF. This chain links TRBV4-3 with TRBJ1-2; possibly TRBD1 for D (5 bases). Per the germline V gene, CDR1 is LGHNA and CDR2 is YSLEER. Trimming pared 0 bases from V and 5 bases from J, leaving 16 bases between. The CDR3 contains 16 residues.

The chain uses TRBV6-5 and TRBJ2-1; possible D gene TRBD2, 6 bases. CDR1 is MNHEY and CDR2 is SVGAGI in the germline V gene. There are 16 residues in the CDR3. Deletions cut 0 bases from V and 5 bases from J, with 14 bases between. CDR3 sequence reads: CASSYSGGLPNNEQFF. The CDR3 region has the DNA TGTGCCAGCAGTTACTCGGGTGGACTACCCAACAATGAGCAGTTCTTC.

This rearrangement joins TRBV4-3 to TRBJ2-6; TRBD1 aligns across 7 bases. The CDR3 covers 19 residues. The J segment lost 3 bases and the V segment lost 4 bases, leaving 15 bases of the junction unmatched. Germline V CDR1 and CDR2: LGHNA, YSLEER. The CDR3 DNA follows: TGCGCCAGCAGCCGAGCATCTGTGACAGGGCTGTTTGGGGCCAACGTCCTGACTTTC. Encoded protein: CASSRASVTGLFGANVLTF.

The chain carries TRBV5-6 and TRBJ1-6; unclear D gene. In germline, CDR1 is SGHDT, CDR2 YYEEEE. Trimming stripped 1 base from V and 8 bases from J, with 4 bases between. This CDR3 is 12 amino acids long. As DNA, the CDR3 is TGTGCCAGCAGCTTGTTTGATTCACCCCTCCACTTT. The encoded protein is CASSLFDSPLHF.

The V gene is TRBV10-3, the J gene TRBJ2-7; 10 bases match TRBD2. The V gene end was trimmed by 3 bases and the J gene end by 2 bases; junction bases not matched to a gene: 1. CDR3 length: 14 residues. Germline-derived CDR1 and CDR2 are ENHRY and SYGVKD. The CDR3: CAISDSGGAYEQYF. As DNA, the CDR3 is TGTGCCATCAGTGACAGCGGGGGGGCCTACGAGCAGTACTTC.

The chain's CDR3 is CASSQMGGRFTGELFF. CDR3 in DNA: TGCGCCAGCAGCCAAATGGGGGGCCGGTTCACCGGGGAGCTGTTTTTT. J is TRBJ2-2 and V is TRBV4-3; either TRBD1 or TRBD2 may fit D (6 bases each). CDR3 size: 16 residues. Trimming removed 2 bases at V and 4 bases at J, with 14 bases between. CDR1 and CDR2 (germline): LGHNA, YSLEER.

The chain has TRBV24-1 and TRBJ1-5; D might be TRBD1 (6 bases). The germline V gene encodes CDR1 KGHDR and CDR2 SFDVKD. CDR3 length: 14 residues. V was clipped by 7 bases and J by 6 bases, with 15 bases between them. The CDR3 protein is CATSPTGMGQPQHF. The CDR3 coding sequence is TGTGCCACCAGCCCCACAGGGATGGGTCAGCCCCAGCATTTT.

V gene TRBV2 combines with J gene TRBJ2-7; D may be TRBD2 (6 bases). This CDR3 spans 14 amino acids. V lost 4 bases and J lost 6, with 16 bases in between. Germline loops: CDR1 SNHLY, CDR2 FYNNEI. The CDR3: CASSATGGKAEQYF. The CDR3 region has the DNA TGTGCCAGCAGTGCCACCGGGGGAAAAGCCGAGCAGTACTTC.

The CDR3 DNA sequence: TGTGCCTGGAGTGTACTAGCGGGGGGAACAGATACGCAGTATTTT. It encodes CAWSVLAGGTDTQYF. The rearrangement uses TRBV30 and TRBJ2-3, with TRBD2 matching 12 bases. The CDR3 has 15 residues. V lost 0 bases and J lost 3; bases outside the gene matches: 1. Per the germline V gene, CDR1 is GTSNPN and CDR2 is SVGIG (reference sequence). The full variable domain, in which reference TRBV30 and TRBJ2-3 provide the parts outside the CDR3, is SQTIHQWPATLVQPVGSPLSLECTVEGTSNPNLYWYRQAAGRGLQLLFYSVGIGQISSEVPQNLSASRPQDRQFILSSKKLLLSDSGFYLCAWSVLAGGTDTQYFGPGTRLTVL.

The chain uses TRBV18 and TRBJ2-7; D may be TRBD1 (5 bases). Looked up from germline, CDR1 is KGHSH and CDR2 is LQKENI. CDR3 length: 13 residues. V lost 3 bases and J lost 5, with 11 bases in between. Here the CDR3 DNA reads TGTGCCAGCTCACCTAGGGGCACCCACGAGCAGTACTTC. It encodes CASSPRGTHEQYF.

The CDR3 loop reads CASSLGQGAEKLFF. CDR3 nucleotides: TGCGCCAGCAGCCTGGGACAGGGGGCCGAAAAACTGTTTTTT. The chain couples TRBV4-1 to TRBJ1-4; TRBD1 aligns across 12 bases. The CDR3 length is 14 residues. Germline CDR1 and CDR2: MGHRA and YSYEKL. The ends lost 4 bases at V and 8 bases at J; junction bases unmatched: 2.

This chain uses TRBV9 with TRBJ2-6, with 8 bases fitting TRBD1. Unmatched junction bases numbered 0, after V lost 0 bases and J lost 1 base. CDR1 and CDR2 from the germline V gene are SGDLS and YYNGEE. The CDR3 runs to 16 residues. In nucleotides, the CDR3 is TGTGCCAGCAGCGTAGGACAGGGGTCTGGGGCCAACGTCCTGACTTTC. Its translation: CASSVGQGSGANVLTF.

This chain connects TRBV6-2 or TRBV6-3 to TRBJ1-2, with D unclear. V was cut by 2 bases and J by 3 bases, with 10 bases left in between. This CDR3 comprises 14 residues. CDR1 and CDR2 (germline): MNHEY, SVGEGT. The CDR3 spells CASSYGRGYYGYTF. For the CDR3, the DNA is TGTGCCAGCAGTTACGGGCGCGGCTACTATGGCTACACCTTC.

The chain links TRBV24-1 to TRBJ1-5, with a possible D match to TRBD1 (5 bases). CDR1 is KGHDR and CDR2 is SFDVKD in the germline V gene. The CDR3 totals 17 residues. Trimming cost V 3 bases and J 5 bases, with 19 bases left between them. The CDR3 loop reads CATSDSRDGTFYQPQHF. CDR3 sequence (DNA): TGTGCCACCAGTGATAGCCGGGACGGAACCTTTTATCAGCCCCAGCATTTT.

The V and J genes are TRBV9 and TRBJ2-7; D is ambiguous. CDR1 is SGDLS and CDR2 is YYNGEE in the germline V gene. The ends were cut back, 3 bases at V and 6 bases at J, with 13 bases in the middle. The CDR3 spans 13 residues. The CDR3 here is CASSAKVRSEQYF. Written as DNA, the CDR3 is TGTGCCAGCAGCGCAAAGGTGCGGAGCGAGCAGTACTTC.

The chain joins TRBV18 to TRBJ2-7, with 11 positions matching TRBD1. The germline V gene encodes CDR1 KGHSH and CDR2 LQKENI. The ends lost 3 bases at V and 6 bases at J; junction bases unmatched: 4. CDR3 size: 14 residues. The chain's CDR3 is CASSPDRGHREQYF. The CDR3 DNA follows: TGTGCCAGCTCACCGGACAGGGGGCATCGCGAGCAGTACTTC.

The rearrangement uses TRBV6-1 and TRBJ1-2; TRBD1 is a possible D gene (6 bases). V lost 1 base to trimming and J lost 6 bases, with 24 bases between them. Germline-derived CDR1 and CDR2 are MNHNS and SASEGT. The CDR3 is 18 amino acids. CDR3 sequence (DNA): TGTGCCAGCAGTGAAGGACCCGCGCACGGGACAACGGTCAATGGCTACACCTTC. It specifies CASSEGPAHGTTVNGYTF.

V gene TRBV6-2 or TRBV6-3 combines with J gene TRBJ2-1; tentative D call: TRBD1 (5 bases). From germline, CDR1 is MNHEY and CDR2 SVGEGT. Trimming took off 5 bases at V and 5 bases at J, with 19 bases between the two ends. This CDR3 spans 16 amino acids. In DNA, the CDR3 is TGTGCCAGCAGTCAAAAAAGGGGCGGATTAAACAATGAGCAGTTCTTC. Protein: CASSQKRGGLNNEQFF.

The V gene is TRBV4-3, the J gene TRBJ2-5; 12 bases line up with TRBD2. CDR3 size: 15 residues. The germline CDR1 and CDR2 sequences are LGHNA and YSLEER. Germline trimming cut 0 bases from V and 5 bases from J; bases unmatched to any gene: 1. For the CDR3, the DNA is TGCGCCAGCAGCCAAGATGGACTAGCGGGGGAGACCCAGTACTTC. Amino acid sequence: CASSQDGLAGETQYF.

This chain joins TRBV28 and TRBJ1-5; D gene ambiguous. Trimming took 7 bases from V and 0 from J, leaving 7 bases between them. The CDR3 has 13 amino acids. Germline values: CDR1 MDHEN, CDR2 SYDVKM. The CDR3 sequence is CASTGVSNQPQHF. The CDR3 DNA is TGTGCCAGCACAGGAGTTAGCAATCAGCCCCAGCATTTT.